This paragraph covers one TCR beta chain sequence. The data are from a study of blood T cell repertoires in COVID-19. Per the original methods: Reference gene primer amplification yielded estimated nucleated cell counts. Method: immunoSEQ multiplex PCR; TCRdb's copy keeps in-frame clones and lacks some. That table gives V, J and clone size, and the DNA gave D and trimming. In the table there are tens of thousands of clones, around four fifths of which are singletons. The CDR3 loop spans 15 amino acids. In germline, CDR1 is SNHLY, CDR2 FYNNEI. V was trimmed by 5 bases and J by 0 bases, leaving 12 bases between them.

The origin of this receptor is a human donor in a cohort sampled during active COVID-19. Sequenced sample: peripheral blood. The genes are TRBV2 and TRBJ2-3, with D maybe TRBD1 (6 bases). The CDR3 loop is CASSWDIESTDTQYF. CDR3 DNA sequence: TGTGCCAGCAGTTGGGACATAGAGAGCACAGATACGCAGTATTTT.